One T cell receptor (beta chain) is described in this entry. Its matching antigen is unknown. MiXCR, applied by TCRdb to the 5' RACE reads, yields one record per CDR3 protein. The repertoire holds about 12,000 distinct CDR3 sequences, with about 38% as singletons. The record originates from a study of T cell repertoires and leukemia-associated antigens. From germline, CDR1 is SGHRS and CDR2 YFSETQ. This CDR3 contains 15 residues. Trimming removed 2 bases from V and 3 bases from J, with 11 bases in between. This TCR was sampled from a female donor in good health. This chain links TRBV5-1 with TRBJ2-2; the D gene is possibly TRBD2 (5 bases). The material sequenced was CD3+ T cells sorted from blood and cultured. CDR3 DNA: TGCGCCAGCAGCTTACGGGAAAGGTACACCGGGGAGCTGTTTTTT. Translated: CASSLRERYTGELFF.